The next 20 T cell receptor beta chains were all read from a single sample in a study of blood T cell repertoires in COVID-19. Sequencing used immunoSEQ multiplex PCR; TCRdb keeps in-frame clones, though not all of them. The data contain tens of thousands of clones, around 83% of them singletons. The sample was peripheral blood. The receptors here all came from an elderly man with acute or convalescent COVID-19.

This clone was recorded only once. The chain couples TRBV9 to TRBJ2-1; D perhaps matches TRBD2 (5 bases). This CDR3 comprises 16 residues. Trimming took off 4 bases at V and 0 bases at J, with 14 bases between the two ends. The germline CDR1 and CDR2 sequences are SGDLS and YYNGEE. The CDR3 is CASSPAGIGSYNEQFF. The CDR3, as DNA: TGTGCCAGCAGCCCCGCCGGGATTGGCTCCTACAATGAGCAGTTCTTC.

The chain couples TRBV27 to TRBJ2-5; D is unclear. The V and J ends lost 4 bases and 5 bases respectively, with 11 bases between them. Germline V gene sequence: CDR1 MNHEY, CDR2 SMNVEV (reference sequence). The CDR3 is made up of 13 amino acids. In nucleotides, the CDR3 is TGTGCCAGCAGTTCACCCGCACGGGAGACCCAGTACTTC. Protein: CASSSPARETQYF.

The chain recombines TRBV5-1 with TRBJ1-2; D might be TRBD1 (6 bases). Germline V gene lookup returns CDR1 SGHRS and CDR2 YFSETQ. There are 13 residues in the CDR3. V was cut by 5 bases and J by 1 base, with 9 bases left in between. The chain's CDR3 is CASRKDSNYGYTF. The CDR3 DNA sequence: TGCGCCAGCAGGAAGGACAGTAACTATGGCTACACCTTC.

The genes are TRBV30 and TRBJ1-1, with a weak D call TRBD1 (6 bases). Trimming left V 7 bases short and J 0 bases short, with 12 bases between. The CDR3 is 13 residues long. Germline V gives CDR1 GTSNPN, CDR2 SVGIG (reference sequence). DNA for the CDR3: TGTGCCTATGAGGGGGAAGTGAACACTGAAGCTTTCTTT. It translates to CAYEGEVNTEAFF.

The CDR3 DNA reads as TGTGCCAGTAGTCTACAGGGGAGCACTGAAGCTTTCTTT. It yields the protein CASSLQGSTEAFF. This rearrangement joins TRBV19 to TRBJ1-1; 7 nucleotides line up with TRBD1. The CDR3 covers 13 residues. Trimming removed 5 bases from V and 4 bases from J; junction bases left unmatched: 4. Germline V gene sequence: CDR1 LNHDA, CDR2 SQIVND (reference sequence).

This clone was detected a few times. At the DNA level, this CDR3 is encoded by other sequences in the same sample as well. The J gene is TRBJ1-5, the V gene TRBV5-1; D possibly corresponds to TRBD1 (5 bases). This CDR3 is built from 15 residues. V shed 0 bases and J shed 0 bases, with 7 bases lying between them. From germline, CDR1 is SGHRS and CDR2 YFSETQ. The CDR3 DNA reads TGCGCCAGCAGCTTGGGGGGCTATAGCAATCAGCCCCAGCATTTT. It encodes CASSLGGYSNQPQHF.

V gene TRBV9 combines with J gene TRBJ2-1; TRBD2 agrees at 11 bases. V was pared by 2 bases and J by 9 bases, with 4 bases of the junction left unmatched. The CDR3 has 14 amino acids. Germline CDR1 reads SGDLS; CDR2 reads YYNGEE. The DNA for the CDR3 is TGTGCCAGCAGCGTTAGCGGGGGGGCCTCTGAGCAGTTCTTC. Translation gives CASSVSGGASEQFF.

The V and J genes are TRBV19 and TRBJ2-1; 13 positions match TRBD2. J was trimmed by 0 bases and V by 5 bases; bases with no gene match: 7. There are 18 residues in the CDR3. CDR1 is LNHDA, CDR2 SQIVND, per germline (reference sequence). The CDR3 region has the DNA TGTGCCAGTAGTTCGGGACTAGCGGGACTTAGCTCCTACAATGAGCAGTTCTTC. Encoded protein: CASSSGLAGLSSYNEQFF.

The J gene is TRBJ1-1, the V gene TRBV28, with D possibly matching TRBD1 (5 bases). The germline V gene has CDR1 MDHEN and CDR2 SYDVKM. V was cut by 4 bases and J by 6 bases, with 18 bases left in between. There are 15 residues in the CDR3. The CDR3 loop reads CASSSNVRDRAEAFF. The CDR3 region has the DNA TGTGCCAGCAGTTCGAACGTCAGGGATAGGGCTGAAGCTTTCTTT. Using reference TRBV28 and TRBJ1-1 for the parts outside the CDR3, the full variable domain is DVKVTQSSRYLVKRTGEKVFLECVQDMDHENMFWYRQDPGLGLRLIYFSYDVKMKEKGDIPEGYSVSREKKERFSLILESASTNQTSMYLCASSSNVRDRAEAFFGQGTRLTVV.

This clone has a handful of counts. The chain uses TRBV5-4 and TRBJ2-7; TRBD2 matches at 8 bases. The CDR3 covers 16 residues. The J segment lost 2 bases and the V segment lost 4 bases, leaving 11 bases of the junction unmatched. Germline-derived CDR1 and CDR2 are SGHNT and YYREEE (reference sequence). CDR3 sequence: CASSGGVAGWAYEQYF. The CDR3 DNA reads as TGTGCCAGCAGCGGAGGGGTAGCGGGGTGGGCCTACGAGCAGTACTTC. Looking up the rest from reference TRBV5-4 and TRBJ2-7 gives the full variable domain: ETGVTQSPTHLIKTRGQQVTLRCSSQSGHNTVSWYQQALGQGPQFIFQYYREEENGRGNFPPRFSGLQFPNYSSELNVNALELDDSALYLCASSGGVAGWAYEQYFGPGTRLTVT.

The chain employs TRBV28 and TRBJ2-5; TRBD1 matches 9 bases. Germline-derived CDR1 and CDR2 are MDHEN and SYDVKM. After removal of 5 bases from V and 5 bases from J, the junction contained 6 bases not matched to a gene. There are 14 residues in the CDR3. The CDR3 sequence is CASSTGQGRETQYF. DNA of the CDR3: TGTGCCAGCAGTACAGGACAGGGGAGGGAGACCCAGTACTTC.

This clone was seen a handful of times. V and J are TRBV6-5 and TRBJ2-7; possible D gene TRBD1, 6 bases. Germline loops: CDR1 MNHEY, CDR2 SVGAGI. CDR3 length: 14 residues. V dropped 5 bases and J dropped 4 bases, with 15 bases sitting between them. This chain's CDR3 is CASSKSLQGYEQYF. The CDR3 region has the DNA TGTGCCAGCAGTAAGAGTTTACAGGGATACGAGCAGTACTTC.

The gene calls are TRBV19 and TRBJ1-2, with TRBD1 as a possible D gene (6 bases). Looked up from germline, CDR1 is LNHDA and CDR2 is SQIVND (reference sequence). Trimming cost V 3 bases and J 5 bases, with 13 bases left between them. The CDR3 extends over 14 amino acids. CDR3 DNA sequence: TGTGCCAGTAGTATCCCGCCACAGGGTTATGGCTACACCTTC. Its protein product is CASSIPPQGYGYTF. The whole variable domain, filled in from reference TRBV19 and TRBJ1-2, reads DGGITQSPKYLFRKEGQNVTLSCEQNLNHDAMYWYRQDPGQGLRLIYYSQIVNDFQKGDIAEGYSVSREKKESFPLTVTSAQKNPTAFYLCASSIPPQGYGYTFGSGTRLTVV.

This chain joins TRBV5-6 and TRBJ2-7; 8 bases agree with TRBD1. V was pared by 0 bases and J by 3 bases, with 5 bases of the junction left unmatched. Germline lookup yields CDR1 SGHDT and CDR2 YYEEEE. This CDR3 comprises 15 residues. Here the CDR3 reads CASSLGVTGVYEQYF. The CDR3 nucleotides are TGTGCCAGCAGCTTGGGGGTGACAGGGGTCTACGAGCAGTACTTC.

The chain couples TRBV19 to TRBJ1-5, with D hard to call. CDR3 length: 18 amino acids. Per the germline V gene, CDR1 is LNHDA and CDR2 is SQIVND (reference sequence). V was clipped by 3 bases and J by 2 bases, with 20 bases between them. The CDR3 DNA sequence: TGTGCCAGTAGTATCTCGGCGGATCCGATAGTTGGCAATCAGCCCCAGCATTTT. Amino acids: CASSISADPIVGNQPQHF.

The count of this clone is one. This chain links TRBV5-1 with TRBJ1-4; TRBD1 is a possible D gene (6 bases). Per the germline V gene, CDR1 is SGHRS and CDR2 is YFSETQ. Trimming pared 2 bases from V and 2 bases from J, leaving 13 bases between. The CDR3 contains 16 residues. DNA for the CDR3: TGCGCCAGCAGCTTCACAGGGTCGGCGACTAATGAAAAACTGTTTTTT. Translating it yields CASSFTGSATNEKLFF.

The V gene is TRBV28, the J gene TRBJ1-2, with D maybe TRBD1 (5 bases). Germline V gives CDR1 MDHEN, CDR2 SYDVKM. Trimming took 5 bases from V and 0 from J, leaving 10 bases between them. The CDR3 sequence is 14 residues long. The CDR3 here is CASSPGQANYGYTF. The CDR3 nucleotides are TGTGCCAGCAGTCCAGGACAAGCTAACTATGGCTACACCTTC.

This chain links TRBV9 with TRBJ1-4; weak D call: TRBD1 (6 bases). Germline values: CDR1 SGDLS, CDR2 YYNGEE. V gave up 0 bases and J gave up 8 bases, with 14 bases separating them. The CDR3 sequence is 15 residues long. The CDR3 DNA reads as TGTGCCAGCAGCGTAGGGACAGCCCAGGGAGAAAAACTGTTTTTT. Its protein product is CASSVGTAQGEKLFF.

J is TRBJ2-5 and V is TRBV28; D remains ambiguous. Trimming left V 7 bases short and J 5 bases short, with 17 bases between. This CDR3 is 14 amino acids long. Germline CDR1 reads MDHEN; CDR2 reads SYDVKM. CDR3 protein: CASNSRVSRETQYF. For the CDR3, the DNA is TGTGCCAGCAATAGCCGCGTATCCCGGGAGACCCAGTACTTC.

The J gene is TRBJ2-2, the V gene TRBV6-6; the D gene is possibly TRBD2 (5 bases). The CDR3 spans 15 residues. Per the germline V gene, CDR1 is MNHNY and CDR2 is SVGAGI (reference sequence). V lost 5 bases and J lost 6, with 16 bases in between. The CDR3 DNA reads TGTGCCAGCAGTCCCACTAGAGGGTCTGCCGGGGAGCTGTTTTTT. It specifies CASSPTRGSAGELFF.